Below are 13 T cell receptor beta chains sequenced from a single sample in a study of shared clonotypes between healthy human individuals. Sequencing was performed with immunoSEQ multiplex PCR; in TCRdb, only in-frame clones are kept and a portion is missing. The table includes 1.5 million to 1.9 million clones, around 98% detected once. Material for sequencing was naive CD4+ T cells sorted from blood. Subset of the sample: CD45RA+ positively selected. Source of these receptors: a man younger than 40 in good health.

The gene calls are TRBV7-2 and TRBJ2-3; D not resolved. Deletions cut 1 base from V and 2 bases from J, with 7 bases between. Germline V gives CDR1 SGHTA, CDR2 FQGNSA. The CDR3 loop spans 14 amino acids. In DNA, the CDR3 is TGTGCCAGCAGCTTAGATAGGGACACAGATACGCAGTATTTT. It codes for CASSLDRDTDTQYF.

CDR3 DNA: TGTGCCAGCAGCCAAGTCGGACTAGGCGATGGTGATCGATGGGAGCTGTTTTTT. Protein: CASSQVGLGDGDRWELFF. The chain couples TRBV14 to TRBJ2-2; 7 bases line up with TRBD2. Germline V gene data show CDR1 as SGHDN and CDR2 as FVKESK. Trimming at V came to 1 base and at J to 9 bases, leaving 17 bases not matched to a gene. The CDR3 is 18 residues long.

The chain uses TRBV18 and TRBJ2-1; 9 nucleotides agree with TRBD2. V was clipped by 5 bases and J by 8 bases; unmatched bases: 7. CDR3 length: 14 residues. The germline V gene has CDR1 KGHSH and CDR2 LQKENI. DNA for the CDR3: TGTGCCAGCTCAGGTAGCGGGAGTCTGGATGAGCAGTTCTTC. This encodes CASSGSGSLDEQFF.

The V call is TRBV19, the J call TRBJ2-1; 12 bases are shared with TRBD2. The CDR3 spans 15 residues. CDR1 and CDR2 from the germline V gene are LNHDA and SQIVND (reference sequence). V was pared by 6 bases and J by 8 bases, with 8 bases of the junction left unmatched. The CDR3 region has the DNA TGTGCCAGTAGCCAACTAGCGGGAGGAATATATGAGCAGTTCTTC. Translation: CASSQLAGGIYEQFF.

The chain recombines TRBV19 with TRBJ1-5; 7 bases map to TRBD1. This CDR3 spans 15 amino acids. V was pared by 1 base and J by 3 bases, with 3 bases of the junction left unmatched. CDR1 LNHDA and CDR2 SQIVND come from the germline V gene (reference sequence). CDR3 sequence reads: CASSIGGQHNQPQHF. In nucleotides, the CDR3 is TGTGCCAGTAGTATAGGGGGACAGCACAATCAGCCCCAGCATTTT.

The rearrangement uses TRBV5-1 and TRBJ2-7, with 13 positions matching TRBD2. Germline V gene data show CDR1 as SGHRS and CDR2 as YFSETQ. With 3 bases clipped from V and 1 base from J, the junction kept 4 bases outside the gene matches. The CDR3 spans 16 residues. This CDR3 reads CASSSGTSGTSYEQYF. CDR3 sequence (DNA): TGCGCCAGCAGCTCCGGGACTAGCGGGACGTCCTACGAGCAGTACTTC.

V gene TRBV5-6 combines with J gene TRBJ1-5, with 7 bases aligning to TRBD1. The length of the CDR3 is 15 residues. Trimming removed 0 bases from V and 3 bases from J; junction bases left unmatched: 3. Per the germline V gene, CDR1 is SGHDT and CDR2 is YYEEEE. This CDR3 reads CASSLGGQYNQPQHF. The CDR3 nucleotides read TGTGCCAGCAGCTTGGGGGGACAGTACAATCAGCCCCAGCATTTT.

V usage is TRBV19 and J usage is TRBJ1-4, with D possibly TRBD1 on 5 matching bases. This CDR3 contains 13 residues. V lost 9 bases and J lost 13, with 21 bases in between. In germline, CDR1 is LNHDA, CDR2 SQIVND (reference sequence). CDR3 protein: CASRTGGARALFF. The CDR3 coding sequence is TGTGCCAGCCGCACGGGCGGGGCCCGGGCACTGTTTTTT.

The chain carries TRBV30 and TRBJ2-7; 7 bases fit TRBD1. Germline CDR1 and CDR2: GTSNPN and SVGIG (reference sequence). The trim removed 1 base at V and 6 bases at J, leaving 15 bases unmatched. The CDR3 contains 16 residues. For the CDR3, the DNA is TGTGCCTGGAGTGGCTCCCACCGGACAGGCTATGGCGAGCAGTACTTC. Its translation: CAWSGSHRTGYGEQYF.

The V gene is TRBV19, the J gene TRBJ2-7; D gene unclear. The CDR3 is 13 amino acids. V was pared by 3 bases and J by 7 bases, with 13 bases between. CDR1 and CDR2 from the germline V gene are LNHDA and SQIVND (reference sequence). CDR3 region: CASSMSALSEQYF. The CDR3 DNA is TGTGCCAGTAGTATGTCCGCTCTTTCAGAGCAGTACTTC.

Only one count was recorded for this clone. The rearrangement uses TRBV7-3 and TRBJ2-5, with D perhaps TRBD1 (6 bases). CDR3 size: 13 residues. Germline loops: CDR1 SGHTA, CDR2 FQGTGA. Trimming shortened V by 5 bases and J by 4 bases, and 11 bases separated the two germline ends. Here the CDR3 reads CASSVDSRETQYF. CDR3 sequence (DNA): TGTGCCAGCAGCGTGGACAGTCGAGAGACCCAGTACTTC.

The rearrangement joins TRBV6-6 to TRBJ2-7; D is unclear. Germline V gives CDR1 MNHNY, CDR2 SVGAGI (reference sequence). The CDR3 sequence is 11 residues long. The germline V and J ends were trimmed by 4 bases and 9 bases, with 10 bases remaining between them. The CDR3 coding sequence is TGTGCCAGCAGTTTCGACGGTGGGCAGTACTTC. Translation: CASSFDGGQYF.

The rearrangement joins TRBV7-2 to TRBJ1-5, with a possible D match to TRBD1 (5 bases). Germline loops: CDR1 SGHTA, CDR2 FQGNSA. The CDR3 is made up of 15 amino acids. The V gene lost 3 bases and the J gene lost 4 bases, with 13 bases spanning the gap. CDR3 region: CASSFGGRGNQPQHF. Here the CDR3 DNA reads TGTGCCAGCAGCTTCGGGGGTCGGGGGAATCAGCCCCAGCATTTT.